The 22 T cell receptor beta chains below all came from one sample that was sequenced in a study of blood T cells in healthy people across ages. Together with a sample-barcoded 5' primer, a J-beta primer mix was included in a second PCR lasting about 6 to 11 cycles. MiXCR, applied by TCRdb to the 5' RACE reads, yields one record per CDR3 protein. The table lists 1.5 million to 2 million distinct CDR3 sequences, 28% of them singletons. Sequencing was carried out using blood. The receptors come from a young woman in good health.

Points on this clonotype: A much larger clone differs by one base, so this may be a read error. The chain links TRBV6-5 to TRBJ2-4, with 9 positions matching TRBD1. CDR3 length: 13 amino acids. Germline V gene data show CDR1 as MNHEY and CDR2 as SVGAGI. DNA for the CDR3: TGTGCCAGCAAGGTACAGGGGGCAGACATTCAGTGCTTC. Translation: CASKVQGADIQCF.

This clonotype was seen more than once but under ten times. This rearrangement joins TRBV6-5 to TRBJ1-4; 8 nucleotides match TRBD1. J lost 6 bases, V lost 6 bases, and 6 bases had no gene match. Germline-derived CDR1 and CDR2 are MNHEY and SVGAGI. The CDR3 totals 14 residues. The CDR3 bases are TGTGCCAGCAGCAGGACAGGGTCGGATGAAAAACTGTTTTTT. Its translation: CASSRTGSDEKLFF.

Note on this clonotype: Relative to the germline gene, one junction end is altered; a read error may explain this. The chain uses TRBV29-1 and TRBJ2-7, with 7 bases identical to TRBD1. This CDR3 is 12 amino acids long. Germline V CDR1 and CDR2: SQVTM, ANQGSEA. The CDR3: CSVQGTAYGQYF. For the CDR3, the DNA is TGCAGCGTTCAGGGGACAGCCTACGGGCAGTACTTC.

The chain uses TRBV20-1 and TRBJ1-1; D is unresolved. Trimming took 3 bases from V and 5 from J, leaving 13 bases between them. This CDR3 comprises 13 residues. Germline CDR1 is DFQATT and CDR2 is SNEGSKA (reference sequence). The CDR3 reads CSASTRVGTEAFF. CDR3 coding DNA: TGCAGTGCTAGCACGAGGGTTGGGACTGAAGCTTTCTTT.

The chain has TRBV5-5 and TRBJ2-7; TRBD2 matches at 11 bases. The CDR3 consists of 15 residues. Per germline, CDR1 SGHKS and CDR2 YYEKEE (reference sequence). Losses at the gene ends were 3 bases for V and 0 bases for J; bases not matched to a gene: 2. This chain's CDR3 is CASSWGLAASYEQYF. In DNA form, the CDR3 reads TGTGCCAGCAGCTGGGGACTAGCGGCCTCCTACGAGCAGTACTTC.

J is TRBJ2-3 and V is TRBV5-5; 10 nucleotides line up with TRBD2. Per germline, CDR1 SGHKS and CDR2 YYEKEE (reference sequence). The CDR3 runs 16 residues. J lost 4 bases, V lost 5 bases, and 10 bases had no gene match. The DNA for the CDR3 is TGTGCCAGCAGGGTTGGACTAGCGGAGTTTTCAGATACGCAGTATTTT. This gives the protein CASRVGLAEFSDTQYF. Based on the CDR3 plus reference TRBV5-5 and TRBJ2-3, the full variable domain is DAGVTQSPTHLIKTRGQQVTLRCSPISGHKSVSWYQQVLGQGPQFIFQYYEKEERGRGNFPDRFSARQFPNYSSELNVNALLLGDSALYLCASRVGLAEFSDTQYFGPGTRLTVL.

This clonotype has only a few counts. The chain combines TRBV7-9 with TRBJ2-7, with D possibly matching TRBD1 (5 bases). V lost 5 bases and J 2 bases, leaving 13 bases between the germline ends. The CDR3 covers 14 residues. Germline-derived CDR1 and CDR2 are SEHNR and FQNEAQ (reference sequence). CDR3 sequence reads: CASSPGYQPYEQYF. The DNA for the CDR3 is TGTGCCAGCAGCCCAGGGTACCAGCCCTACGAGCAGTACTTC.

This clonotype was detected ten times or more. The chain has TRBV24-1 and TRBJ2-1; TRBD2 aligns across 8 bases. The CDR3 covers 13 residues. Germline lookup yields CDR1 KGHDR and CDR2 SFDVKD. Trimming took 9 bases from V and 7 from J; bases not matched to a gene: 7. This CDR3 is CATSGLVINEQFF. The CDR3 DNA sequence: TGTGCCACCTCGGGACTAGTGATTAATGAGCAGTTCTTC.

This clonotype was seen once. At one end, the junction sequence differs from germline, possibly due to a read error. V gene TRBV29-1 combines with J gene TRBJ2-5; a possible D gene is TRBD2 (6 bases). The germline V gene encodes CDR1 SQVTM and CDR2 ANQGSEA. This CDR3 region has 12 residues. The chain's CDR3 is CSVGGSSQTQCF. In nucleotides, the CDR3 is TGCAGCGTGGGAGGCTCATCGCAGACCCAGTGCTTC.

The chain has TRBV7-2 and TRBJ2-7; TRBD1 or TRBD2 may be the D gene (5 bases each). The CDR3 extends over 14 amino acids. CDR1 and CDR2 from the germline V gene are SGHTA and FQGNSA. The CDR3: CACSPGQASYEQYV. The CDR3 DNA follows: TGTGCCTGCAGTCCGGGGCAGGCCTCCTACGAGCAGTACGTC.

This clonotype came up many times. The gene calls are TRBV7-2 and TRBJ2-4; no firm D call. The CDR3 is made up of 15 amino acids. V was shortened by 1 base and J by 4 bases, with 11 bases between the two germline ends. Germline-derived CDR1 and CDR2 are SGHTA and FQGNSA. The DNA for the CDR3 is TGTGCCAGCAGCTTAGAGGCCTCGTTGAAAAACATTCAGTACTTC. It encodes CASSLEASLKNIQYF. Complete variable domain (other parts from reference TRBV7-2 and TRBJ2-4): GAGVSQSPSNKVTEKGKDVELRCDPISGHTALYWYRQSLGQGLEFLIYFQGNSAPDKSGLPSDRFSAERTGGSVSTLTIQRTQQEDSAVYLCASSLEASLKNIQYFGAGTRLSVL.

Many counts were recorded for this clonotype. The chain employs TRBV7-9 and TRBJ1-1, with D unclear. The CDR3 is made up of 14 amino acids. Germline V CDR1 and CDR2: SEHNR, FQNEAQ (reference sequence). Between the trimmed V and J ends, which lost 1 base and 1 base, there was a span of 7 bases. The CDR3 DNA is TGTGCCAGCAGCTTAGTAGGATCGAACACTGAAGCTTTCTTT. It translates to CASSLVGSNTEAFF.

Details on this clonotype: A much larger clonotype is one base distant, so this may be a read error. The CDR3 here is CASSPSESSYNERFF. The CDR3 nucleotides read TGTGCCAGCAGCCCTAGCGAGAGCTCCTACAATGAGCGGTTCTTC. The chain links TRBV7-3 to TRBJ2-1; tentatively, D is TRBD2 (6 bases). This CDR3 spans 15 amino acids. Germline values: CDR1 SGHTA, CDR2 FQGTGA.

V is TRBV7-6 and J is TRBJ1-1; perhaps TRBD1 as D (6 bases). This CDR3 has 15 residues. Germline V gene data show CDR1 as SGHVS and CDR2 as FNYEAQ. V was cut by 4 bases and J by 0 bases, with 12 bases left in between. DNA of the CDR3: TGTGCCAGCAGCTCACTGGGGACATTGAACACTGAAGCTTTCTTT. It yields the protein CASSSLGTLNTEAFF.

The CDR3 DNA reads TGTGCCAGCAGTCCTCAACAGGTCACCTACGAGCAGTACTTC. This encodes CASSPQQVTYEQYF. This sequence joins TRBV12-3 or TRBV12-4 and TRBJ2-4, with D possibly TRBD1 on 5 matching bases. The J call could be wrong; TRBJ2-7 is a better fit for the DNA end. This CDR3 region has 14 residues.

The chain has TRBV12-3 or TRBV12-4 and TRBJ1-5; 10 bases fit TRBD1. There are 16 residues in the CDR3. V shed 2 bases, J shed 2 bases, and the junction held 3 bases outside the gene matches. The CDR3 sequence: CASSLSGQGGNQPQHF. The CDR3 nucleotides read TGTGCCAGCAGTTTAAGTGGACAGGGGGGCAATCAGCCCCAGCATTTT.

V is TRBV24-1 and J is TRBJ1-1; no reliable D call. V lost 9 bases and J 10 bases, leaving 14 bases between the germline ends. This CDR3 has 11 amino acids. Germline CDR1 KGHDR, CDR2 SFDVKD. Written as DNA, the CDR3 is TGTGCCACCCCTAGTCCCTCGACAGCTTTCTTT. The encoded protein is CATPSPSTAFF.

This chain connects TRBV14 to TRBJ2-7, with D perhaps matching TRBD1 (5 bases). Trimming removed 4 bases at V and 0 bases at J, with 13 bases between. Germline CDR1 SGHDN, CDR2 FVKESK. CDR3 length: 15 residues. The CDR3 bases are TGTGCCAGCAGCCGACAGTTCCCCTTCTCCTACGAGCAGTACTTC. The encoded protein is CASSRQFPFSYEQYF.

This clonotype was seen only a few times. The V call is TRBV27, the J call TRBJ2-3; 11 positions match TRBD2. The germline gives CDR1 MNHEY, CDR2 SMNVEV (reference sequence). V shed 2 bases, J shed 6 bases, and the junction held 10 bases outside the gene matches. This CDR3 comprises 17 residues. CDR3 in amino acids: CASSLNILAGGGDTQYF. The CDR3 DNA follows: TGTGCCAGCAGTTTAAACATTCTAGCGGGAGGAGGGGATACGCAGTATTTT.

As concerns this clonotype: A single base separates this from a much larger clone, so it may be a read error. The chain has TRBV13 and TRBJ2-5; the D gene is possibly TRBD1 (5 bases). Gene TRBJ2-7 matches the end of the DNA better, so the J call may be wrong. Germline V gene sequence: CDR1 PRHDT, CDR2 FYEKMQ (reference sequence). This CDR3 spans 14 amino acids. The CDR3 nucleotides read TGTGCCAGCAGCTCCACGACAGAGCTCTACGAGCAGTACTTC. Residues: CASSSTTELYEQYF.

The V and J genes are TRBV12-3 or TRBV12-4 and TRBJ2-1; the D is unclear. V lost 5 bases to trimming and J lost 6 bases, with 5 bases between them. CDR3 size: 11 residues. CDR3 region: CASSNFNEQFF. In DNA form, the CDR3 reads TGTGCCAGCAGTAACTTCAATGAGCAGTTCTTC.

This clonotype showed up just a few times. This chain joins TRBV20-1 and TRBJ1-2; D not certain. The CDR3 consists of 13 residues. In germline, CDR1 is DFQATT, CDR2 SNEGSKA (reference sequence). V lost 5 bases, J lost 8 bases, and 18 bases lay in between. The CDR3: CSAFPSTVQGYTF. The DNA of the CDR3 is TGCAGTGCTTTCCCCTCGACGGTGCAAGGCTACACCTTC.